One and the same sample provided the 5 T cell receptor beta chains below, sequenced in a study of technical replicates of blood from a few donors. This table comes from immunoSEQ multiplex PCR, and its TCRdb copy is limited to in-frame clones, with some not included. In the table there are 95,000 to 100,000 clones, 96% of which are singletons. Sequencing input: T cells isolated from PBMCs. These TCRs come from a human donor in good health.

Concerning this clone: Different DNA sequences within this sample yield the same CDR3. The chain is built from TRBV6-1 and TRBJ2-7; D unresolved. The CDR3 has 11 amino acids. Per germline, CDR1 MNHNS and CDR2 SASEGT. The ends were cut back, 5 bases at V and 2 bases at J, with 4 bases in the middle. The CDR3 is CASSLPYEQYF. In DNA form, the CDR3 reads TGTGCCAGCAGTCTACCCTACGAGCAGTACTTC.

The V call is TRBV6-5, the J call TRBJ2-1; D gene uncertain. The V end lost 6 bases, the J end lost 4 bases, and 7 bases lay between the germline ends. This CDR3 contains 12 residues. The V gene's germline CDR1 is MNHEY and CDR2 SVGAGI. CDR3 sequence (DNA): TGTGCCAGCAGACCTACGTACAATGAGCAGTTCTTC. Translation: CASRPTYNEQFF.

The chain is built from TRBV11-2 and TRBJ2-2; no reliable D call. The CDR3 runs to 14 residues. With 4 bases removed from V and 6 bases from J, the gap between germline ends came to 12 bases. The germline gives CDR1 SGHAT, CDR2 FQNNGV. CDR3: CASSYEPVAGELFF. The CDR3 coding sequence is TGTGCCAGCAGCTACGAACCCGTAGCCGGGGAGCTGTTTTTT.

The chain has TRBV19 and TRBJ1-2; D is ambiguous. The germline gives CDR1 LNHDA, CDR2 SQIVND (reference sequence). The CDR3 runs 15 residues. Trimming left V 5 bases short and J 3 bases short, with 16 bases between. CDR3 bases: TGTGCCAGTAGTCCCACCCCAGGCACCTACTATGGCTACACCTTC. It is translated as CASSPTPGTYYGYTF. Complete variable domain (other parts from reference TRBV19 and TRBJ1-2): DGGITQSPKYLFRKEGQNVTLSCEQNLNHDAMYWYRQDPGQGLRLIYYSQIVNDFQKGDIAEGYSVSREKKESFPLTVTSAQKNPTAFYLCASSPTPGTYYGYTFGSGTRLTVV.

This clone was counted a single time. The CDR3 sequence is CASSVGRGASTDTQYF. The CDR3, as DNA: TGTGCCAGCAGCGTAGGCCGGGGGGCTAGCACAGATACGCAGTATTTT. The chain employs TRBV9 and TRBJ2-3; tentative D call: TRBD2 (7 bases). CDR3 length: 16 residues. The V end was cut by 0 bases, the J end by 0 bases, with 11 bases between. Germline CDR1 reads SGDLS; CDR2 reads YYNGEE.